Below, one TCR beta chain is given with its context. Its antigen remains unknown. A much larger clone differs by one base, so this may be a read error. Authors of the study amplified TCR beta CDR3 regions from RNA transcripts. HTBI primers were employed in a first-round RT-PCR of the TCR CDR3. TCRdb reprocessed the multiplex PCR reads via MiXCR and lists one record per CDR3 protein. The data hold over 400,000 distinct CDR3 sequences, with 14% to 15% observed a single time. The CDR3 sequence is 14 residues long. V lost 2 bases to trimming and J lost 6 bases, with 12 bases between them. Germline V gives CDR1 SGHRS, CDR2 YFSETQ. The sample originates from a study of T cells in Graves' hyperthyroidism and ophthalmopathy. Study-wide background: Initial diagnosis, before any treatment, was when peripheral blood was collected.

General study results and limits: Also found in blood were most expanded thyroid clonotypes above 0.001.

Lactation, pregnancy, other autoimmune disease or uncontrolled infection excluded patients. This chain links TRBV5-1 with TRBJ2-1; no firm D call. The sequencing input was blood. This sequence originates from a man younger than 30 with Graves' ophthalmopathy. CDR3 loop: CASSLGDPTNEQFF. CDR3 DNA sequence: TGCGCCAGCAGCTTAGGAGACCCAACCAATGAGCAGTTCTTC.